One sample yielded the 28 T cell receptor beta chains listed below, sequenced in a study of cytomegalovirus exposure and HLA in healthy donors. The table came from immunoSEQ multiplex PCR; TCRdb's copy has only in-frame clones and leaves some out. This sample carries 150,000 to 200,000 clones, over 65% of them seen once, and the ten largest clones take around 6.7%. Sequences were obtained from PBMCs. Receptors originate from a man between 18 and 29 years old in good health and CMV-seropositive.

The rearrangement uses TRBV2 and TRBJ2-7, with 7 positions matching TRBD2. From germline, CDR1 is SNHLY and CDR2 FYNNEI. The junction had 5 bases not matched to a gene; V was cut back by 7 bases and J by 5 bases. This CDR3 is 12 amino acids long. Here the CDR3 DNA reads TGTGCCAGCAACCGACGGGGGGACGAGCAGTACTTC. Protein sequence: CASNRRGDEQYF. Combining the CDR3 with reference TRBV2 and TRBJ2-7 gives the whole variable domain EPEVTQTPSHQVTQMGQEVILRCVPISNHLYFYWYRQILGQKVEFLVSFYNNEISEKSEIFDDQFSVERPDGSNFTLKIRSTKLEDSAMYFCASNRRGDEQYFGPGTRLTVT.

The chain combines TRBV19 with TRBJ1-2; D gene ambiguous. The CDR3 consists of 16 residues. Germline V gives CDR1 LNHDA, CDR2 SQIVND (reference sequence). Trimming removed 7 bases at V and 0 bases at J, with 18 bases between. DNA of the CDR3: TGTGCCAGTACCGACTCGGGGATCTTTGCTAACTATGGCTACACCTTC. Protein product: CASTDSGIFANYGYTF.

The rearrangement joins TRBV29-1 to TRBJ1-1; no clear D. This CDR3 is 13 amino acids long. Germline lookup yields CDR1 SQVTM and CDR2 ANQGSEA. Trimming shortened V by 5 bases and J by 0 bases, and 10 bases separated the two germline ends. CDR3 nucleotides: TGCAGCGTTTCTGGCAATGTGAACACTGAAGCTTTCTTT. Its translation: CSVSGNVNTEAFF. The full variable domain, with the rest looked up from reference TRBV29-1 and TRBJ1-1, is SAVISQKPSRDICQRGTSLTIQCQVDSQVTMMFWYRQQPGQSLTLIATANQGSEATYESGFVIDKFPISRPNLTFSTLTVSNMSPEDSSIYLCSVSGNVNTEAFFGQGTRLTVV.

The chain combines TRBV13 with TRBJ2-3, with D perhaps TRBD1 (5 bases). Trimming left V 4 bases short and J 5 bases short, with 13 bases between. Germline loops: CDR1 PRHDT, CDR2 FYEKMQ (reference sequence). The CDR3 has 14 amino acids. The CDR3: CASSSRALGDTQYF. The CDR3 coding sequence is TGTGCCAGCAGCTCCAGGGCATTGGGAGATACGCAGTATTTT.

V is TRBV4-2 and J is TRBJ2-1; TRBD2 aligns across 15 bases. This CDR3 region has 23 residues. The ends lost 0 bases at V and 5 bases at J; junction bases unmatched: 20. Germline CDR1 is LGHNA and CDR2 is YNFKEQ. The CDR3, as DNA: TGTGCCAGCAGCCAAGATCCAGGTGGACTAGCGGGAGGGTGGTGGAACCCAGACAATGAGCAGTTCTTC. Its translation: CASSQDPGGLAGGWWNPDNEQFF.

This sequence joins TRBV5-5 and TRBJ2-3; D gene unclear. The ends were cut back, 1 base at V and 2 bases at J, with 14 bases in the middle. The length of the CDR3 is 16 residues. Looked up from germline, CDR1 is SGHKS and CDR2 is YYEKEE (reference sequence). CDR3 sequence: CASSLYMRPATDTQYF. The CDR3 DNA reads TGTGCCAGCAGCTTGTACATGCGGCCGGCCACAGATACGCAGTATTTT.

The chain has TRBV27 and TRBJ1-2, with TRBD1 identical over 7 bases. Germline V CDR1 and CDR2: MNHEY, SMNVEV (reference sequence). With V trimmed by 4 bases and J by 7 bases, 3 bases remained unmatched. The CDR3 covers 12 residues. CDR3 coding DNA: TGTGCCAGCAGTTCACAGGGGTCTGGCTACACCTTC. It specifies CASSSQGSGYTF.

V and J are TRBV7-2 and TRBJ1-2, with D tentatively TRBD1 (6 bases). This CDR3 region has 14 residues. The ends were cut back, 5 bases at V and 8 bases at J, with 18 bases in the middle. From germline, CDR1 is SGHTA and CDR2 FQGNSA. As DNA, the CDR3 is TGTGCCAGCAGCGCGGCGGACAGTTGGTGGGGCTACACCTTC. Amino acid sequence: CASSAADSWWGYTF. Using reference TRBV7-2 and TRBJ1-2 for the parts outside the CDR3, the full variable domain is GAGVSQSPSNKVTEKGKDVELRCDPISGHTALYWYRQSLGQGLEFLIYFQGNSAPDKSGLPSDRFSAERTGGSVSTLTIQRTQQEDSAVYLCASSAADSWWGYTFGSGTRLTVV.

The gene calls are TRBV4-1 and TRBJ1-1, with TRBD1 matching 9 bases. The CDR3 runs 15 residues. The V gene's germline CDR1 is MGHRA and CDR2 YSYEKL. V was pared by 3 bases and J by 3 bases, with 5 bases of the junction left unmatched. The CDR3 here is CASSHPGQGDTEAFF. In nucleotides, the CDR3 is TGCGCCAGCAGCCACCCGGGACAGGGTGACACTGAAGCTTTCTTT.

The gene calls are TRBV7-8 and TRBJ2-7; the D is unclear. The CDR3 length is 14 residues. In germline, CDR1 is SGHVS, CDR2 FQNEAQ. V gave up 0 bases and J gave up 2 bases, with 8 bases separating them. The CDR3 bases are TGTGCCAGCAGCTTAGCGCAGGTCCCCTACGAGCAGTACTTC. Translated: CASSLAQVPYEQYF. The variable domain in full, with the rest retrieved from reference TRBV7-8 and TRBJ2-7, is GAGVSQSPRYKVAKRGQDVALRCDPISGHVSLFWYQQALGQGPEFLTYFQNEAQLDKSGLPSDRFFAERPEGSVSTLKIQRTQQEDSAVYLCASSLAQVPYEQYFGPGTRLTVT.

The chain combines TRBV27 with TRBJ1-1; the match to TRBD1 covers 8 bases. This CDR3 has 15 amino acids. V dropped 3 bases and J dropped 1; count of bases not matched to a gene: 4. Per germline, CDR1 MNHEY and CDR2 SMNVEV (reference sequence). CDR3 region: CASSFRGTGNTEAFF. The CDR3 nucleotides are TGTGCCAGCAGTTTTCGCGGGACAGGGAACACTGAAGCTTTCTTT.

The sample holds one count of this clone. The chain carries TRBV2 and TRBJ2-5; D ambiguous. Deletions cut 5 bases from V and 5 bases from J, with 9 bases between. The CDR3 is 12 residues long. Germline CDR1 is SNHLY and CDR2 is FYNNEI. CDR3 protein: CASSSLSETQYF. CDR3 coding DNA: TGTGCCAGCAGTTCACTGTCGGAGACCCAGTACTTC.

The chain uses TRBV6-5 and TRBJ1-2; no clear D. The CDR3 runs 14 residues. Trimming left V 5 bases short and J 4 bases short, with 14 bases between. Germline lookup yields CDR1 MNHEY and CDR2 SVGAGI. CDR3 amino acids: CASSPAWEIYGYTF. The CDR3, as DNA: TGTGCCAGCAGTCCCGCGTGGGAGATCTATGGCTACACCTTC.

The chain carries TRBV4-1 and TRBJ1-2, with D unclear. The CDR3 is 13 residues long. V was shortened by 1 base and J by 4 bases, with 7 bases between the two germline ends. Germline CDR1 reads MGHRA; CDR2 reads YSYEKL. CDR3 region: CASSQGQIYGYTF. The CDR3 coding sequence is TGCGCCAGCAGCCAAGGACAAATCTATGGCTACACCTTC.

The chain combines TRBV30 with TRBJ1-1, with D possibly TRBD1 on 6 matching bases. V shed 4 bases and J shed 0 bases, with 9 bases lying between them. Per germline, CDR1 GTSNPN and CDR2 SVGIG (reference sequence). This CDR3 is 13 amino acids long. The CDR3 loop reads CAWTKGVNTEAFF. Here the CDR3 DNA reads TGTGCCTGGACGAAGGGGGTGAACACTGAAGCTTTCTTT.

The chain combines TRBV6-6 with TRBJ1-1, with 8 nucleotides matching TRBD1. The V segment lost 8 bases and the J segment 5 bases; nucleotides outside the gene matches: 16. The CDR3 is 16 residues long. CDR1 and CDR2 from the germline V gene are MNHNY and SVGAGI (reference sequence). The CDR3 loop is CASGPTGEAQKTEAFF. The CDR3 region has the DNA TGTGCCAGCGGTCCGACAGGGGAAGCTCAAAAAACTGAAGCTTTCTTT.

This sequence joins TRBV5-1 and TRBJ1-1, with D unclear. The CDR3 consists of 14 residues. Per the germline V gene, CDR1 is SGHRS and CDR2 is YFSETQ. V gave up 4 bases and J gave up 8 bases, with 18 bases separating them. CDR3 residues: CASSQPSDGREAFF. CDR3 coding DNA: TGCGCCAGCAGCCAACCCTCGGACGGGAGGGAAGCTTTCTTT.

Details on this clone: Sequence at one end of the junction differs from germline and may be a read error. This chain links TRBV29-1 with TRBJ2-1; 9 bases are a match to TRBD1. The CDR3 has 10 residues. The V gene's germline CDR1 is SQVTM and CDR2 ANQGSEA. CDR3 loop: CSVEDRGPLF. As DNA, the CDR3 is TGCAGCGTGGAGGACAGGGGACCGCTCTTC.

V usage is TRBV6-6 and J usage is TRBJ1-1; D remains unclear. The CDR3 runs to 13 residues. Trimming stripped 7 bases from V and 1 base from J, with 10 bases between. Germline CDR1 is MNHNY and CDR2 is SVGAGI (reference sequence). CDR3 residues: CASTDGRNTEAFF. The DNA for the CDR3 is TGTGCCAGCACCGACGGGAGGAACACTGAAGCTTTCTTT.

The chain joins TRBV29-1 to TRBJ2-7, with 8 bases that match TRBD1. After removal of 4 bases from V and 0 bases from J, the junction contained 5 bases not matched to a gene. There are 14 residues in the CDR3. Germline V CDR1 and CDR2: SQVTM, ANQGSEA. CDR3 residues: CSVGRDRSSYEQYF. In DNA form, the CDR3 reads TGCAGCGTTGGACGGGACAGGAGCTCCTACGAGCAGTACTTC.

This clone was detected only a few times. This chain joins TRBV2 and TRBJ2-5; TRBD1 agrees at 7 bases. After removal of 8 bases from V and 2 bases from J, the junction contained 8 bases not matched to a gene. CDR3 length: 14 residues. Germline assignment: CDR1 SNHLY and CDR2 FYNNEI. CDR3 loop: CASWGQTTQETQYF. For the CDR3, the DNA is TGTGCCAGCTGGGGACAGACCACTCAAGAGACCCAGTACTTC.

CDR3 sequence reads: CACPGTSGRVGELFF. The CDR3 DNA reads TGTGCCTGTCCAGGAACTAGCGGGAGGGTCGGGGAGCTGTTTTTT. The V gene is TRBV30, the J gene TRBJ2-2; 13 nucleotides agree with TRBD2. CDR3 length: 15 amino acids. With V trimmed by 6 bases and J by 7 bases, 8 bases remained unmatched. Germline V gives CDR1 GTSNPN, CDR2 SVGIG (reference sequence).

The V and J genes are TRBV4-2 and TRBJ2-7; the match to TRBD1 covers 8 bases. CDR1 and CDR2 from the germline V gene are LGHNA and YNFKEQ. The CDR3 is made up of 15 amino acids. The J segment lost 1 base and the V segment lost 3 bases, leaving 5 bases of the junction unmatched. DNA of the CDR3: TGTGCCAGCAGCCAGACGACAGGGGAATCCTACGAGCAGTACTTC. Its protein is CASSQTTGESYEQYF.

This clone has a single count. This chain connects TRBV6-5 to TRBJ1-1, with D maybe TRBD1 (5 bases). The CDR3 is 13 amino acids. The germline V gene encodes CDR1 MNHEY and CDR2 SVGAGI. The V gene lost 6 bases and the J gene lost 1 base, with 9 bases spanning the gap. The CDR3 loop is CASRVGQNTEAFF. CDR3 sequence (DNA): TGTGCCAGCAGGGTCGGACAGAACACTGAAGCTTTCTTT.

This chain uses TRBV11-2 with TRBJ1-2; D not certain. There are 14 residues in the CDR3. The germline V gene has CDR1 SGHAT and CDR2 FQNNGV. Trimming left V 2 bases short and J 2 bases short, with 9 bases between. The CDR3 bases are TGTGCCAGCAGCTTATCCAACAGCAACTATGGCTACACCTTC. It specifies CASSLSNSNYGYTF.

This sequence joins TRBV6-6 and TRBJ2-7; D is unclear. Per germline, CDR1 MNHNY and CDR2 SVGAGI (reference sequence). CDR3 length: 14 residues. With 0 bases removed from V and 1 base from J, the gap between germline ends came to 7 bases. In DNA form, the CDR3 reads TGTGCCAGCAGTTACTCGGGCGCTTCCTACGAGCAGTACTTC. Protein product: CASSYSGASYEQYF.

The chain has TRBV30 and TRBJ1-3, with TRBD1 matching over 9 bases. In germline, CDR1 is GTSNPN, CDR2 SVGIG (reference sequence). The CDR3 extends over 14 amino acids. Losses at the gene ends were 3 bases for V and 5 bases for J; bases not matched to a gene: 5. CDR3 region: CAWSAGTGRNTIYF. As DNA, the CDR3 is TGTGCCTGGAGCGCCGGGACAGGGAGAAACACCATATATTTT. The complete variable domain, with remaining parts taken from reference TRBV30 and TRBJ1-3, reads SQTIHQWPATLVQPVGSPLSLECTVEGTSNPNLYWYRQAAGRGLQLLFYSVGIGQISSEVPQNLSASRPQDRQFILSSKKLLLSDSGFYLCAWSAGTGRNTIYFGEGSWLTVV.

The rearrangement joins TRBV11-2 to TRBJ2-1, with D tentatively TRBD2 (6 bases). Per germline, CDR1 SGHAT and CDR2 FQNNGV. Trimming removed 4 bases from V and 6 bases from J, with 10 bases in between. The CDR3 is 13 residues long. CDR3: CASSSAGSNEQFF. The DNA for the CDR3 is TGTGCCAGCAGCTCGGCCGGGAGCAATGAGCAGTTCTTC.